The text below deals with one TCR beta chain. This sample was included in a study of graft-versus-host responses after intestinal transplantation. Per the germline V gene, CDR1 is SEHNR and CDR2 is FQNEAQ (reference sequence). CDR3 length equals 16 residues. The V gene end was trimmed by 5 bases and the J gene end by 1 base; junction bases not matched to a gene: 8. Produced via immunoSEQ multiplex PCR; TCRdb's table is partial and in-frame only. The sample carries about 57,000 clones, roughly 90% recorded once. Sequencing used PBMCs, obtained 26 days after transplant. The chain couples TRBV7-9 to TRBJ1-1, with TRBD1 matching over 9 bases. This TCR was recovered from a human patient who received an intestinal transplant, so some T cells may come from the graft donor. CDR3 DNA sequence: TGTGCCAGCAGCCCAAACCCGGGACAGGGGAACACTGAAGCTTTCTTT. Its translation is CASSPNPGQGNTEAFF.